The 28 T cell receptor beta chains below come from one sample, sequenced in a study of blood T cells in healthy people across ages. A second roughly 6 to 12 cycle PCR used barcoded and J-beta primers. Each CDR3 protein is one row after TCRdb ran MiXCR on the 5' RACE reads. The sample shows 850,000 to 1,300,000 distinct CDR3 sequences, under 55% of them seen only once. What was sequenced was blood. The receptor source for this set is a woman aged 55-70 years in good health.

This clonotype came up a few times. The chain carries TRBV10-3 and TRBJ2-3; D is possibly TRBD2 (7 bases). This CDR3 comprises 17 residues. V was cut by 0 bases and J by 0 bases, with 13 bases left in between. The germline CDR1 and CDR2 sequences are ENHRY and SYGVKD. This chain's CDR3 is CAISESIGGASTDTQYF. The CDR3 DNA reads as TGTGCCATCAGTGAGTCGATTGGGGGGGCAAGCACAGATACGCAGTATTTT.

This clonotype was counted only a few times. The rearrangement links TRBV20-1 to TRBJ2-5; D is perhaps TRBD1 (6 bases). Trimming took 7 bases from V and 6 from J, leaving 12 bases between them. This CDR3 comprises 11 residues. Germline CDR1 reads DFQATT; CDR2 reads SNEGSKA (reference sequence). The CDR3 spells CSVWGQQTQYF. CDR3 DNA sequence: TGCAGTGTTTGGGGACAACAGACCCAGTACTTC.

This clonotype was seen a single time. The chain combines TRBV5-1 with TRBJ2-1; no clear D gene. There are 15 residues in the CDR3. Germline lookup yields CDR1 SGHRS and CDR2 YFSETQ. The V end was cut by 4 bases, the J end by 4 bases, with 15 bases between. The chain's CDR3 is CASSLNGPIYNEQFF. The CDR3 bases are TGCGCCAGCAGCCTAAACGGGCCCATTTACAATGAGCAGTTCTTC.

In DNA form, the CDR3 reads TGTGCCAGCAGCGGGGACGGGCCCCTTGGAGAGCAGTACTTC. Protein: CASSGDGPLGEQYF. This chain joins TRBV7-9 and TRBJ2-5; possibly TRBD1 or TRBD2 for D (5 bases each). Trimming stripped 5 bases from V and 11 bases from J, with 21 bases between. CDR1 is SEHNR and CDR2 is FQNEAQ in the germline V gene (reference sequence). There are 14 residues in the CDR3.

V gene TRBV20-1 combines with J gene TRBJ2-4; no firm D call. The J call may be incorrect, as the DNA end agrees better with TRBJ2-7. Per the germline V gene, CDR1 is DFQATT and CDR2 is SNEGSKA (reference sequence). CDR3 length equals 12 residues. The CDR3 loop reads CSASFGFYEQYF. CDR3 in DNA: TGCAGTGCTTCCTTCGGGTTCTACGAGCAGTACTTC.

CDR3 DNA sequence: TGCAGTGCTGCCTTTAGGATGGGCGGCACAGATACGCAGTATTTT. Protein sequence: CSAAFRMGGTDTQYF. The V gene is TRBV20-1, the J gene TRBJ2-3; the D is unclear. Germline assignment: CDR1 DFQATT and CDR2 SNEGSKA (reference sequence). The CDR3 is 15 amino acids. The V end lost 5 bases, the J end lost 1 base, and 16 bases lay between the germline ends.

This clonotype has more than one count but fewer than ten. The chain has TRBV12-3 or TRBV12-4 and TRBJ2-3; 9 nucleotides align to TRBD2. V lost 2 bases, J lost 5 bases, and 8 bases stayed unmatched. The CDR3 extends over 16 amino acids. CDR3 in amino acids: CASSLLPGLAIDTQYF. CDR3 nucleotides: TGTGCCAGCAGTTTATTGCCGGGACTAGCAATAGATACGCAGTATTTT.

Ten or more counts support this clonotype. The genes are TRBV20-1 and TRBJ2-1, with 13 nucleotides matching TRBD2. Losses at the gene ends were 4 bases for V and 4 bases for J; bases not matched to a gene: 10. The CDR3 totals 17 residues. Germline CDR1 is DFQATT and CDR2 is SNEGSKA (reference sequence). CDR3 loop: CSANGLAGVGGYNEQFF. Written as DNA, the CDR3 is TGCAGTGCTAACGGACTAGCGGGAGTGGGAGGGTACAATGAGCAGTTCTTC.

This clonotype was counted at least ten times. The chain uses TRBV21-1 and TRBJ2-3. TRBV21-1 is classified as a pseudogene. CDR3 length: 14 residues. CDR3 nucleotide sequence: TGTGCCAGCAGCAAAGTTGGTCGGACAGATACGCAGTATTTT. Translated, it gives CASSKVGRTDTQYF.

This clonotype has a handful of counts. The chain combines TRBV7-2 with TRBJ2-3, with D perhaps TRBD2 (5 bases). Deletions cut 5 bases from V and 6 bases from J, with 24 bases between. This CDR3 contains 17 residues. The germline V gene has CDR1 SGHTA and CDR2 FQGNSA. The CDR3 loop reads CASSPLAWILEVDTQYF. CDR3 bases: TGTGCCAGCAGCCCCCTGGCTTGGATCTTGGAGGTGGATACGCAGTATTTT.

V usage is TRBV27 and J usage is TRBJ1-6, with TRBD1 matching over 9 bases. Germline lookup yields CDR1 MNHEY and CDR2 SMNVEV (reference sequence). The CDR3 runs to 13 residues. With 6 bases clipped from V and 8 bases from J, the junction kept 2 bases outside the gene matches. CDR3 region: CASRDRGDSPLHF. In DNA form, the CDR3 reads TGTGCCAGCAGGGACAGGGGTGATTCACCCCTCCACTTT.

The rearrangement joins TRBV4-2 to TRBJ2-7, with 12 bases aligning to TRBD2. This CDR3 comprises 15 residues. The junction had 0 bases not matched to a gene; V was cut back by 1 base and J by 2 bases. CDR1 is LGHNA, CDR2 YNFKEQ, per germline. CDR3 coding DNA: TGTGCCAGCAGCCAAGGGACTAGCGGGACCTACGAGCAGTACTTC. Translation: CASSQGTSGTYEQYF.

V is TRBV7-6 and J is TRBJ1-3; 8 bases are a match to TRBD1. Trimming took 4 bases from V and 3 from J; bases not matched to a gene: 8. This CDR3 is 16 amino acids long. Germline V lookup: CDR1 SGHVS, CDR2 FNYEAQ. This chain's CDR3 is CASSSSNRGNGNTIYF. The CDR3 nucleotides are TGTGCCAGCAGCTCGAGTAACAGGGGGAATGGAAACACCATATATTTT.

The J gene is TRBJ2-3, the V gene TRBV5-6, with 10 bases that match TRBD1. The V gene's germline CDR1 is SGHDT and CDR2 YYEEEE. The CDR3 sequence is 20 residues long. Losses at the gene ends were 0 bases for V and 4 bases for J; bases not matched to a gene: 17. CDR3 in amino acids: CASSLDRDRGPGAPADTQYF. The DNA of the CDR3 is TGTGCCAGCAGCTTGGATCGGGACAGGGGCCCCGGGGCACCGGCAGATACGCAGTATTTT.

On this clonotype: One junction end disagrees with the germline gene, perhaps due to a read error. The chain recombines TRBV4-2 with TRBJ2-1; D gene ambiguous. The germline gives CDR1 LGHNA, CDR2 YNFKEQ. The CDR3 runs to 13 residues. CDR3 in amino acids: CAISQVRSVEQFF. The DNA for the CDR3 is TGTGCCATCAGCCAAGTAAGATCCGTTGAGCAGTTCTTC.

This clonotype was observed a handful of times. The rearrangement joins TRBV29-1 to TRBJ2-7; D is possibly TRBD1 (5 bases). The germline gives CDR1 SQVTM, CDR2 ANQGSEA. CDR3 length: 13 residues. V lost 4 bases to trimming and J lost 2 bases, with 12 bases between them. The CDR3 protein is CSVVSRVPYEQYF. CDR3 sequence (DNA): TGCAGCGTTGTGTCCAGGGTCCCCTACGAGCAGTACTTC.

This clonotype was seen a few times. J is TRBJ2-3 and V is TRBV5-1; 8 bases map to TRBD1. This CDR3 comprises 16 residues. V dropped 0 bases and J dropped 3; count of bases not matched to a gene: 6. Germline V CDR1 and CDR2: SGHRS, YFSETQ. The CDR3 sequence is CASSLEGQGATDTQYF. For the CDR3, the DNA is TGCGCCAGCAGCTTGGAAGGCCAGGGGGCAACAGATACGCAGTATTTT. The variable domain in full, with the rest retrieved from reference TRBV5-1 and TRBJ2-3, is KAGVTQTPRYLIKTRGQQVTLSCSPISGHRSVSWYQQTPGQGLQFLFEYFSETQRNKGNFPGRFSGRQFSNSRSEMNVSTLELGDSALYLCASSLEGQGATDTQYFGPGTRLTVL.

The gene calls are TRBV20-1 and TRBJ2-1; 13 positions match TRBD2. The CDR3 sequence is 16 residues long. V lost 1 base to trimming and J lost 8 bases; unmatched junction nucleotides: 8. Germline V gene data show CDR1 as DFQATT and CDR2 as SNEGSKA (reference sequence). The CDR3 sequence: CSARVLAGGRVYEQFF. DNA of the CDR3: TGCAGTGCTAGAGTACTAGCGGGAGGGAGGGTATATGAGCAGTTCTTC.

The gene calls are TRBV11-1 and TRBJ2-1; TRBD2 is a possible D gene (5 bases). The length of the CDR3 is 14 residues. The V gene's germline CDR1 is SGHAT and CDR2 FQDESV (reference sequence). V was pared by 2 bases and J by 5 bases, with 10 bases between. The CDR3 DNA follows: TGTGCCAGCAGCTTATTTGGGAGAAACAATGAGCAGTTCTTC. Translating it yields CASSLFGRNNEQFF.

This clonotype turned up a few times. This chain joins TRBV10-2 and TRBJ2-1, with 9 bases fitting TRBD2. The CDR3 length is 14 residues. The germline V gene has CDR1 WSHSY and CDR2 SAAADI. V shed 6 bases, J shed 5 bases, and the junction held 5 bases outside the gene matches. CDR3 residues: CASRKTSGHNEQFF. The CDR3 DNA is TGCGCCAGCAGGAAGACTAGCGGCCACAATGAGCAGTTCTTC.

The chain uses TRBV25-1 and TRBJ2-5; TRBD2 matches 9 bases. From germline, CDR1 is MGHDK and CDR2 SYGVNS. This CDR3 has 16 amino acids. Unmatched junction bases numbered 13, after V lost 7 bases and J lost 4 bases. CDR3 sequence reads: CASTIGNSGSSETQYF. CDR3 sequence (DNA): TGTGCCAGCACGATAGGGAATAGCGGGAGCTCAGAGACCCAGTACTTC.

The rearrangement uses TRBV12-3 or TRBV12-4 and TRBJ1-1; D remains ambiguous. Trimming took off 7 bases at V and 0 bases at J, with 9 bases between the two ends. The CDR3 totals 13 residues. The CDR3 reads CASTSGMNTEAFF. In DNA form, the CDR3 reads TGTGCCAGCACCTCAGGTATGAACACTGAAGCTTTCTTT.

The chain joins TRBV20-1 to TRBJ2-3, with 9 bases identical to TRBD2. The V gene's germline CDR1 is DFQATT and CDR2 SNEGSKA (reference sequence). Trimming cost V 5 bases and J 1 base; bases outside gene matches: 22. The CDR3 has 20 amino acids. The CDR3 region is CSASTRGGAGGGERTDTQYF. CDR3 nucleotide sequence: TGCAGTGCTTCCACAAGGGGGGGAGCGGGAGGTGGGGAGCGCACAGATACGCAGTATTTT.

This clonotype appeared a few times. The chain uses TRBV29-1 and TRBJ1-4, with 11 bases fitting TRBD1. The CDR3 spans 14 residues. V dropped 1 base and J dropped 7; count of bases not matched to a gene: 2. The germline CDR1 and CDR2 sequences are SQVTM and ANQGSEA. This CDR3 reads CSVEVGTGGEKLFF. CDR3 in DNA: TGCAGCGTTGAAGTCGGGACAGGGGGTGAAAAACTGTTTTTT.

This clonotype appeared a few times. The chain couples TRBV27 to TRBJ2-7, with 8 bases that match TRBD1. CDR3 length equals 15 residues. Per germline, CDR1 MNHEY and CDR2 SMNVEV (reference sequence). V gave up 3 bases and J gave up 2 bases; unmatched junction bases: 6. The CDR3 region is CASSLARGRTYEQYF. The CDR3 DNA reads TGTGCCAGCAGTTTGGCCAGGGGGCGAACCTACGAGCAGTACTTC.

This clonotype was found many times. V is TRBV7-2 and J is TRBJ2-5, with 10 bases lining up with TRBD2. Trimming removed 6 bases from V and 5 bases from J; junction bases left unmatched: 9. In germline, CDR1 is SGHTA, CDR2 FQGNSA. The CDR3 length is 15 residues. CDR3 nucleotides: TGTGCCAGCAGGGTAACGGCTAGCGGGAGTGAGACCCAGTACTTC. Its protein product is CASRVTASGSETQYF.

This clonotype was detected many times. CDR3 sequence (DNA): TGTGCCAGCAGCTTACCTGGACAGATCCGGTACTACGAGCAGTACTTC. Translation gives CASSLPGQIRYYEQYF. The V call is TRBV7-9, the J call TRBJ2-7; maybe TRBD1 (6 bases). In germline, CDR1 is SEHNR, CDR2 FQNEAQ (reference sequence). This CDR3 is 16 amino acids long. V was cut by 2 bases and J by 3 bases, with 17 bases left in between. The full variable domain, completed using reference TRBV7-9 and TRBJ2-7, is DTGVSQNPRHKITKRGQNVTFRCDPISEHNRLYWYRQTLGQGPEFLTYFQNEAQLEKSRLLSDRFSAERPKGSFSTLEIQRTEQGDSAMYLCASSLPGQIRYYEQYFGPGTRLTVT.

This clonotype was detected once. The CDR3 region has the DNA TGCGCCAGCAGCCAAGTAGACCTGAACACTGAAGCTTTCTTT. Its protein is CASSQVDLNTEAFF. The V and J genes are TRBV4-1 and TRBJ1-1; D is undetermined. This CDR3 is 14 amino acids long. The V gene's germline CDR1 is MGHRA and CDR2 YSYEKL. The germline V and J ends were trimmed by 1 base and 0 bases, with 6 bases remaining between them.